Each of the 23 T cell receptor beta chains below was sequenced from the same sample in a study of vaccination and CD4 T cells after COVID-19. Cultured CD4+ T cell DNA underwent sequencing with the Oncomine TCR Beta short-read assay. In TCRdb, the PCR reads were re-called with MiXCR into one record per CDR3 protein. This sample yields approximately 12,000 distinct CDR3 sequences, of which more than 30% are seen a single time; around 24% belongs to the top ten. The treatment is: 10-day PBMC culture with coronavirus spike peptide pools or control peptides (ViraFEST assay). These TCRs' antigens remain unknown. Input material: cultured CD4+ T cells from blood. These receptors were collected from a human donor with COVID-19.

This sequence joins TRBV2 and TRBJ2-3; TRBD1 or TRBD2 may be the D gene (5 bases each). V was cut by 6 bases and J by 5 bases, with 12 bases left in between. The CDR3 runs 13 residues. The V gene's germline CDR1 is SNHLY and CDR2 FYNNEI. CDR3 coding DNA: TGTGCCAGCAGGCGAAGGGGAGTAGATACGCAGTATTTT. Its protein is CASRRRGVDTQYF. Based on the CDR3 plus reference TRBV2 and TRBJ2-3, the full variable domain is EPEVTQTPSHQVTQMGQEVILRCVPISNHLYFYWYRQILGQKVEFLVSFYNNEISEKSEIFDDQFSVERPDGSNFTLKIRSTKLEDSAMYFCASRRRGVDTQYFGPGTRLTVL.

The CDR3, as DNA: TGTGCCAGCAGCGTAGACGGGTTTGAAGCTTTCTTT. Translating it yields CASSVDGFEAFF. The chain recombines TRBV9 with TRBJ1-1, with D hard to call. Trimming removed 0 bases from V and 7 bases from J, with 7 bases in between. In germline, CDR1 is SGDLS, CDR2 YYNGEE. The length of the CDR3 is 12 residues.

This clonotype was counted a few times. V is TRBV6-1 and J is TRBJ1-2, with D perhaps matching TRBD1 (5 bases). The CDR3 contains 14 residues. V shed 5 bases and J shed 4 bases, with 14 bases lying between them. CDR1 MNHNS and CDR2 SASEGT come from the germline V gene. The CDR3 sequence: CASSPRTRSYGYTF. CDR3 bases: TGTGCCAGCAGTCCCCGGACACGGAGCTATGGCTACACCTTC.

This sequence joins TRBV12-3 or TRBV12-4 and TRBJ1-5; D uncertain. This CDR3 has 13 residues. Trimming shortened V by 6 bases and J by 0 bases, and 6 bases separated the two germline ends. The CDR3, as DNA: TGTGCCAGCAGGAGGGATAGCAATCAGCCCCAGCATTTT. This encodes CASRRDSNQPQHF.

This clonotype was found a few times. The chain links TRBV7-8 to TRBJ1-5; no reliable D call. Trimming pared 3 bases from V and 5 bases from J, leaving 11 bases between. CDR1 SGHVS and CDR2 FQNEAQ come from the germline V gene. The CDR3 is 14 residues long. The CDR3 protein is CASSFTGVDQPQHF. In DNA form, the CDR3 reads TGTGCCAGCAGCTTTACGGGTGTAGATCAGCCCCAGCATTTT.

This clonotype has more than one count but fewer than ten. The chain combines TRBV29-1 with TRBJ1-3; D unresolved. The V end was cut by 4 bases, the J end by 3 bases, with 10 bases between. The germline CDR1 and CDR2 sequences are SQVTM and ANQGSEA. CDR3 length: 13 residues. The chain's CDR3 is CSVGEVYGNTIYF. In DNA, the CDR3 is TGCAGCGTTGGCGAGGTCTATGGAAACACCATATATTTT.

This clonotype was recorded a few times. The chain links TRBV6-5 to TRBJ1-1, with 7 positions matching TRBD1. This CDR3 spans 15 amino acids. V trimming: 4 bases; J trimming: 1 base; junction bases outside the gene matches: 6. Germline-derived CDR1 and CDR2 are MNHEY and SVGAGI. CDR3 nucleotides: TGTGCCAGCAGTTTAGGGGGCGGTTCGAACACTGAAGCTTTCTTT. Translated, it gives CASSLGGGSNTEAFF.

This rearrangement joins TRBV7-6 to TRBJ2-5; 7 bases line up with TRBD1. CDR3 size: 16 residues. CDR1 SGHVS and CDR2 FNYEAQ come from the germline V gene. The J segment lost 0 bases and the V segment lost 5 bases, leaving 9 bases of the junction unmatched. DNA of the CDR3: TGTGCCAGCAGCCCTTACGGGACAGCTAACCAAGAGACCCAGTACTTC. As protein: CASSPYGTANQETQYF.

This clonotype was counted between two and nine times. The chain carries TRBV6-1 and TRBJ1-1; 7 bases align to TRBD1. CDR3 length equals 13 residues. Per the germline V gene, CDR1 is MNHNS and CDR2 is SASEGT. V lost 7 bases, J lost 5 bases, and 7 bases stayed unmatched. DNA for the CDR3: TGTGCCAGCAAAGGGGGGGGACAGACTGAAGCTTTCTTT. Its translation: CASKGGGQTEAFF.

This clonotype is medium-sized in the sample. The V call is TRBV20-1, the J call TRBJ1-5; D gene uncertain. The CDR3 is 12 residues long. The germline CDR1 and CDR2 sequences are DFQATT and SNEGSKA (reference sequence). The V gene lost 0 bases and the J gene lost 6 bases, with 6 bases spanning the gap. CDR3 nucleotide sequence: TGCAGTGCTAGAGATGGGTCTCAGCCCCAGCATTTT. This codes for CSARDGSQPQHF.

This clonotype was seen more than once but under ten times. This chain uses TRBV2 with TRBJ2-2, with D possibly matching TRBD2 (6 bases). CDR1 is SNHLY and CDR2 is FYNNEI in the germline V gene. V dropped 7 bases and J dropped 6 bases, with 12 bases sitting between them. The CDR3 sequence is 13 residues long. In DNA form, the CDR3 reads TGTGCCAGCAACTCCCGGGGGTCCGGGGAGCTGTTTTTT. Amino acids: CASNSRGSGELFF.

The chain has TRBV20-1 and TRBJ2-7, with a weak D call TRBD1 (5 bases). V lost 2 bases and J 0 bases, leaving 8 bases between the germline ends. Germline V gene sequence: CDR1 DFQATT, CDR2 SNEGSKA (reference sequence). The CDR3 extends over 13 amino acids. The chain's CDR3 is CSARKGFSYEQYF. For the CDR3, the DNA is TGCAGTGCTAGAAAGGGGTTCTCCTACGAGCAGTACTTC.

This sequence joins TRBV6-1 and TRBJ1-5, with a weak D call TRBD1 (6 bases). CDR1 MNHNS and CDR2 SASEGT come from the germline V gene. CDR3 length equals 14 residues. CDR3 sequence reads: CATRGGGSNQPQHF. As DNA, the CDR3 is TGTGCGACCCGGGGGGGCGGTAGCAATCAGCCCCAGCATTTT.

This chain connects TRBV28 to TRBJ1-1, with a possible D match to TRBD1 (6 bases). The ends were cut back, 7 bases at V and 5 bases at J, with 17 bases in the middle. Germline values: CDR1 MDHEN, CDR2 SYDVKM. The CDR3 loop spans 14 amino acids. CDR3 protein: CASNRGGGITEAFF. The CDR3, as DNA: TGTGCCAGCAACCGAGGAGGGGGTATTACTGAAGCTTTCTTT.

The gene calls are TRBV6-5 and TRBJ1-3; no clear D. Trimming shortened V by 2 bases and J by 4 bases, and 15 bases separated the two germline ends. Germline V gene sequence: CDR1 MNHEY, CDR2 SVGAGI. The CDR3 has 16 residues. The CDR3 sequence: CASSYTSGPAGNTIYF. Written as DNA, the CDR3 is TGTGCCAGCAGTTACACGTCCGGACCCGCCGGAAACACCATATATTTT.

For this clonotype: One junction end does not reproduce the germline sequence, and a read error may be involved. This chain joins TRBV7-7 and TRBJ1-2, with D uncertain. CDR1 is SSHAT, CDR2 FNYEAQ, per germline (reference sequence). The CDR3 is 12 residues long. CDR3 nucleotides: TGTGCTAGCAGCTATCCGGGGAACTCTGGCACCTTC. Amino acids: CASSYPGNSGTF.

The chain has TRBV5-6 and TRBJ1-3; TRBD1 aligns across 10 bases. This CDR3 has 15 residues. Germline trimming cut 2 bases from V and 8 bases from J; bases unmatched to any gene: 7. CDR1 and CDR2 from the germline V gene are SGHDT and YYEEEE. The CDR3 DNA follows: TGTGCCAGCAGCTTCCAGAGGGACAGGGGTTACACCATATATTTT. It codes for CASSFQRDRGYTIYF.

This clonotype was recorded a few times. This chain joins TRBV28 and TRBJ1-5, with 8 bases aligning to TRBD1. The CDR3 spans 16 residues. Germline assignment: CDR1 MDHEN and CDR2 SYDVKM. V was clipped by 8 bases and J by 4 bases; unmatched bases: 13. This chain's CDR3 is CASGNSGQGRNQPQHF. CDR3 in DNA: TGTGCCAGCGGCAATTCCGGACAGGGTAGGAATCAGCCCCAGCATTTT.

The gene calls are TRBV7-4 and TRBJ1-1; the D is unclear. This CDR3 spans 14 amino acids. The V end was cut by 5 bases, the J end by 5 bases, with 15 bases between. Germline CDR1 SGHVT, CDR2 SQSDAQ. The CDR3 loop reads CASSTRVSETEAFF. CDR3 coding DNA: TGTGCCAGCAGCACTAGGGTGTCGGAGACTGAAGCTTTCTTT.

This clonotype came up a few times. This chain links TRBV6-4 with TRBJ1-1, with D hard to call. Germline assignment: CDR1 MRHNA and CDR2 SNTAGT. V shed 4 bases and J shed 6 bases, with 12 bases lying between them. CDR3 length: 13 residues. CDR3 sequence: CASSAVPGAEAFF. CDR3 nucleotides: TGTGCCAGCAGTGCGGTCCCGGGAGCTGAAGCTTTCTTT.

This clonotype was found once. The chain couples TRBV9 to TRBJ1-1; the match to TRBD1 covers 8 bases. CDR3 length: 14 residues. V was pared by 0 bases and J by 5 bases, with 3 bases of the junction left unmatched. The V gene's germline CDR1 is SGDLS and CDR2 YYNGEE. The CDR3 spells CASSVVQGATEAFF. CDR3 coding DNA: TGTGCCAGCAGCGTAGTGCAGGGGGCGACTGAAGCTTTCTTT.

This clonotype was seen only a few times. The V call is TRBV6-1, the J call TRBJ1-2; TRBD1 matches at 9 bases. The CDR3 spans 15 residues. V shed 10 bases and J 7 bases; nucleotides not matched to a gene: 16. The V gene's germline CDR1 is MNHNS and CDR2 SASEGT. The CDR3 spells CATLPFGTGKGGYTF. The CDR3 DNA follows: TGTGCCACCCTACCATTCGGGACAGGGAAGGGTGGCTACACCTTC.

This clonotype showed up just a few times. CDR3 DNA: TGTGCCAGCAGCGCCAACTTTAATTCACCCCTCCACTTT. Protein product: CASSANFNSPLHF. The chain carries TRBV7-2 and TRBJ1-6; the D is unclear. Trimming removed 5 bases from V and 6 bases from J, with 8 bases in between. This CDR3 comprises 13 residues. The V gene's germline CDR1 is SGHTA and CDR2 FQGNSA.